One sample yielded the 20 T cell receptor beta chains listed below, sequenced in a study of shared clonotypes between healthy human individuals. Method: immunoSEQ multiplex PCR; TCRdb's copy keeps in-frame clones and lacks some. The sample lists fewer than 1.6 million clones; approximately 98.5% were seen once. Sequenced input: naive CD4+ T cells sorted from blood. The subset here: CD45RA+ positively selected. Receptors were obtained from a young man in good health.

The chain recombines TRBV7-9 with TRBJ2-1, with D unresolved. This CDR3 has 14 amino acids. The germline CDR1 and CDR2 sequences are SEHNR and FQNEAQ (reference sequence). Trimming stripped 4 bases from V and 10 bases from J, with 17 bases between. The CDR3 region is CASSSFTGPMEQFF. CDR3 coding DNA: TGTGCCAGCAGCTCTTTTACGGGCCCAATGGAGCAGTTCTTC.

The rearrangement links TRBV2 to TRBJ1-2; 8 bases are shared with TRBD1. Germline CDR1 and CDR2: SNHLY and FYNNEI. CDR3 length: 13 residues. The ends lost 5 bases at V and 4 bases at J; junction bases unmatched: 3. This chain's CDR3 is CASSPGGLYGYTF. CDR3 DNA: TGTGCCAGCAGTCCAGGGGGCCTCTATGGCTACACCTTC.

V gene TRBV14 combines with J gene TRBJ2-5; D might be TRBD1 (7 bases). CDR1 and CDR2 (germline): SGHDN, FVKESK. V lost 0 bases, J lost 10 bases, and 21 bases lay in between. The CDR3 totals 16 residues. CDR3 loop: CASSQDRGRPRGDQYF. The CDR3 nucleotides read TGTGCCAGCAGCCAAGATAGGGGAAGACCCAGGGGGGACCAGTACTTC.

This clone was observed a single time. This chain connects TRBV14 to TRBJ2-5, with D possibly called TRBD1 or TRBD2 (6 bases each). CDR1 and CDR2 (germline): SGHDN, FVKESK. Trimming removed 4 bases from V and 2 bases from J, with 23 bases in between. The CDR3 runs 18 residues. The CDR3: CASSPRKGGPKTQETQYF. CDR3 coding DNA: TGTGCCAGCAGCCCAAGGAAGGGGGGACCAAAAACACAAGAGACCCAGTACTTC.

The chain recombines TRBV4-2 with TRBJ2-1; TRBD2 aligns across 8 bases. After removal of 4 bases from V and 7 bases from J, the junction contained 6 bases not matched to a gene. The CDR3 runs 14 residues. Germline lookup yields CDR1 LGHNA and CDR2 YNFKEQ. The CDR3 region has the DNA TGTGCCAGCAGCCCAAAAGCGGGAGAGAATGAGCAGTTCTTC. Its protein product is CASSPKAGENEQFF.

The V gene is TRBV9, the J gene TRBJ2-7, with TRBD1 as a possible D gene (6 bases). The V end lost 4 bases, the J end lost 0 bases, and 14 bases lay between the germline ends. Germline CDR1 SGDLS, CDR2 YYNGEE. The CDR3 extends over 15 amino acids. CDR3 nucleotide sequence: TGTGCCAGCAGCCCGAGACAGGCCAGCTCCTACGAGCAGTACTTC. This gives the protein CASSPRQASSYEQYF.

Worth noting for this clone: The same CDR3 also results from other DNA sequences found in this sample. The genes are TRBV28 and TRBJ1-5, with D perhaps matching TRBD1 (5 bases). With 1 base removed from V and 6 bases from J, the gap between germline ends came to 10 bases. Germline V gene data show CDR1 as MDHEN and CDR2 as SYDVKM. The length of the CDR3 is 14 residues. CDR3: CASSLLGGGQPQHF. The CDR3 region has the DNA TGTGCCAGCAGTTTATTGGGGGGAGGTCAGCCCCAGCATTTT. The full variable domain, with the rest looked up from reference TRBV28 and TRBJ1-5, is DVKVTQSSRYLVKRTGEKVFLECVQDMDHENMFWYRQDPGLGLRLIYFSYDVKMKEKGDIPEGYSVSREKKERFSLILESASTNQTSMYLCASSLLGGGQPQHFGDGTRLSIL.

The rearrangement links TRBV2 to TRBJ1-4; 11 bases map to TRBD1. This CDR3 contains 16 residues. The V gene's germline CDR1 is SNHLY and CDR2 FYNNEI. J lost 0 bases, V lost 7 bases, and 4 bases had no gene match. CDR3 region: CASTPGQGATNEKLFF. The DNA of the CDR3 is TGTGCCAGCACCCCGGGACAGGGGGCAACTAATGAAAAACTGTTTTTT.

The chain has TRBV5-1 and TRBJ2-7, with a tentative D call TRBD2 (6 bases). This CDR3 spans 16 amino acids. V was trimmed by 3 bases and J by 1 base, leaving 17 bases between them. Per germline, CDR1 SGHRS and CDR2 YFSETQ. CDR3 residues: CASSSAGTLFSYEQYF. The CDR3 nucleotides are TGCGCCAGCAGCTCGGCGGGGACTCTTTTTTCCTACGAGCAGTACTTC.

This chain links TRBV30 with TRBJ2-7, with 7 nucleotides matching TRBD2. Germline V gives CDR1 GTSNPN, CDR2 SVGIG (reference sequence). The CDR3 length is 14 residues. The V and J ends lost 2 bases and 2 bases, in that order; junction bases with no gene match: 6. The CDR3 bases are TGTGCCTGGAGTTTCACTAGCGCAACCTACGAGCAGTACTTC. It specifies CAWSFTSATYEQYF.

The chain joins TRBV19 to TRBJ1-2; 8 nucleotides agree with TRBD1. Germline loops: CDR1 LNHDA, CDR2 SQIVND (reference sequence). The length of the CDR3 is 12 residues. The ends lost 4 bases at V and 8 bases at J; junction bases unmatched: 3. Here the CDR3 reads CASSRTGHGYTF. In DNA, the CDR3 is TGTGCCAGTAGTAGGACAGGGCACGGCTACACCTTC.

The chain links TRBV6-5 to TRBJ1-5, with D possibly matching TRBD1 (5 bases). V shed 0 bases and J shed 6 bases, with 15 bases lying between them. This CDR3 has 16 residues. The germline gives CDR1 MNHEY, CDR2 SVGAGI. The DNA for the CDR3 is TGTGCCAGCAGTTACTCGGGTAGGGGCCCGGGTCAGCCCCAGCATTTT. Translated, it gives CASSYSGRGPGQPQHF.

Written as DNA, the CDR3 is TGTGCCAGCAGCCATTCAGGTCGGACCTTCAATCAGCCCCAGCATTTT. Protein product: CASSHSGRTFNQPQHF. The chain has TRBV28 and TRBJ1-5; no clear D gene. The CDR3 has 16 residues. Trimming took 6 bases from V and 3 from J, leaving 18 bases between them. Germline CDR1 and CDR2: MDHEN and SYDVKM. Supplemented by reference TRBV28 and TRBJ1-5, the full variable domain reads DVKVTQSSRYLVKRTGEKVFLECVQDMDHENMFWYRQDPGLGLRLIYFSYDVKMKEKGDIPEGYSVSREKKERFSLILESASTNQTSMYLCASSHSGRTFNQPQHFGDGTRLSIL.

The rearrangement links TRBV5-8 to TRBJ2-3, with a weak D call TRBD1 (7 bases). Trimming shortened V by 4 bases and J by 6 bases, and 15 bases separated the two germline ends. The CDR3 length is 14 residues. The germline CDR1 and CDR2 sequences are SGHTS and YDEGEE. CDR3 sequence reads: CASSRSPGGDTQYF. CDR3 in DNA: TGTGCCAGCAGCCGTTCCCCAGGGGGGGATACGCAGTATTTT.

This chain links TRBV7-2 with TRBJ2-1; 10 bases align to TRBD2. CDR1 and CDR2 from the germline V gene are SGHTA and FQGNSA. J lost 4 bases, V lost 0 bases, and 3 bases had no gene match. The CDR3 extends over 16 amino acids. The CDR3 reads CASSLAFSGRYNEQFF. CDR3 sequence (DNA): TGTGCCAGCAGCTTAGCTTTTAGCGGGAGGTACAATGAGCAGTTCTTC.

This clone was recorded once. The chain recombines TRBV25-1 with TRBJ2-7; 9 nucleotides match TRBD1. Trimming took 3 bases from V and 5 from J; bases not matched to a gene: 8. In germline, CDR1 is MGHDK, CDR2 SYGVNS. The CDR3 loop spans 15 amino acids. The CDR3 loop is CASSDKSRDRDEQYF. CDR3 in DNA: TGTGCCAGCAGTGACAAATCCCGGGACAGGGACGAGCAGTACTTC.

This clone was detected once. The CDR3: CASSLAGGLAKNIQYF. CDR3 bases: TGCGCCAGCAGCTTGGCCGGCGGACTGGCCAAAAACATTCAGTACTTC. The chain uses TRBV5-1 and TRBJ2-4; tentatively, D is TRBD2 (5 bases). The germline CDR1 and CDR2 sequences are SGHRS and YFSETQ. The V end was cut by 0 bases, the J end by 1 base, with 11 bases between. This CDR3 region has 16 residues.

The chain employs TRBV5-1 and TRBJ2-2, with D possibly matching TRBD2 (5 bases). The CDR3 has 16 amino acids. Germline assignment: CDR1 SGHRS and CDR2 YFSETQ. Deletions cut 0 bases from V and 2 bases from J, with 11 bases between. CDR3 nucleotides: TGCGCCAGCAGCTTGGGGTTTCGGGGAAACACCGGGGAGCTGTTTTTT. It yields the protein CASSLGFRGNTGELFF.

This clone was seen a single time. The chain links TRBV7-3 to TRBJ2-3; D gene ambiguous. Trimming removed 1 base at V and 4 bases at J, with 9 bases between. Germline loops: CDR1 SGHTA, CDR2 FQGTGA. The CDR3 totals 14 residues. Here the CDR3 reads CASSLSRRSDTQYF. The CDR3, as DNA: TGTGCCAGCAGCTTAAGCCGCCGGTCAGATACGCAGTATTTT.

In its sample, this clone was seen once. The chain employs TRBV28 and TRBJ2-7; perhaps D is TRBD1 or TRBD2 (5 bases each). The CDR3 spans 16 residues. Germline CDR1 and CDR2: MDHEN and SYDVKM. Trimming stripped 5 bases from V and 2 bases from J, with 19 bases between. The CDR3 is CASSPVLLGPAYEQYF. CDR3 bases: TGTGCCAGCAGTCCGGTACTGTTGGGACCGGCCTACGAGCAGTACTTC.